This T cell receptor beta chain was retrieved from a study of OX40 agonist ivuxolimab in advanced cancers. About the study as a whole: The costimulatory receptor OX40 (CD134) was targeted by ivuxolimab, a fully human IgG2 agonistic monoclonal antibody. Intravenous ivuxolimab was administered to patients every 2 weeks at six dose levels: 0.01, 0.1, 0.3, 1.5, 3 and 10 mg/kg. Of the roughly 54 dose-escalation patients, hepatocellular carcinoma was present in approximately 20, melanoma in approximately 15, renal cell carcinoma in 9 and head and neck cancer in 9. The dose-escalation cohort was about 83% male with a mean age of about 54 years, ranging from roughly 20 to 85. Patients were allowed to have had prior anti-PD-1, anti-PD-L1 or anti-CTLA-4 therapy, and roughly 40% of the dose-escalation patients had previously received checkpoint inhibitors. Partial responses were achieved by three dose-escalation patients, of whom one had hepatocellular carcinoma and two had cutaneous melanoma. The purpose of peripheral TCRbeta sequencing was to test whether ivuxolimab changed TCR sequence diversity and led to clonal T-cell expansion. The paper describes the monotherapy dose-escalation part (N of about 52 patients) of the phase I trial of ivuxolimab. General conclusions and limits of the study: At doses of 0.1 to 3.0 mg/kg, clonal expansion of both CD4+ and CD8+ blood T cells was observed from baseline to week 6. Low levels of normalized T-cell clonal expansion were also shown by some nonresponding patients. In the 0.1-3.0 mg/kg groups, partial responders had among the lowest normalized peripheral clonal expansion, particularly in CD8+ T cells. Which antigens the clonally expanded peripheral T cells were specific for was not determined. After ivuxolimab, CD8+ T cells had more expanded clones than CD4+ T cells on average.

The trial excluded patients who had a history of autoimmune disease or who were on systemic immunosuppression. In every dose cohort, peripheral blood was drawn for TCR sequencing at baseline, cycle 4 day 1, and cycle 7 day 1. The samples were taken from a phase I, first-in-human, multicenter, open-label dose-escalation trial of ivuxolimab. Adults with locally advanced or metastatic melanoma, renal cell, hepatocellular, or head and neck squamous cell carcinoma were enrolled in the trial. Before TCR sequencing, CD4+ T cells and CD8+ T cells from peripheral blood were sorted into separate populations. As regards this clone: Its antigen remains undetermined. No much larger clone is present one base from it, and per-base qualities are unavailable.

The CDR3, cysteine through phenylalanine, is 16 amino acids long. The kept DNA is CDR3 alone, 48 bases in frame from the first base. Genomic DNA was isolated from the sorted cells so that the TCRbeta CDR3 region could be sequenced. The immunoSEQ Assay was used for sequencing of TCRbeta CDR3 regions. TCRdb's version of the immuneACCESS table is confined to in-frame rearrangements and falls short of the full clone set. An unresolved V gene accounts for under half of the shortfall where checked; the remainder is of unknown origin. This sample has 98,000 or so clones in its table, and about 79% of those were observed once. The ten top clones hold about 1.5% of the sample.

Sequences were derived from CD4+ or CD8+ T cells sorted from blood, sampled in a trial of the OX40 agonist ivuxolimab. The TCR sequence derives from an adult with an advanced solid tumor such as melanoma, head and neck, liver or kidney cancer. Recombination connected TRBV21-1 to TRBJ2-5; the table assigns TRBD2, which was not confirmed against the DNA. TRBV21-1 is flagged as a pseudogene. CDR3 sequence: CASSTLAGGEEETQYF. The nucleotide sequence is TGTGCCAGCAGCACGTTAGCGGGGGGGGAGGAAGAGACCCAGTACTTC.